This T cell receptor (beta chain) was obtained from a study of blood T cells in healthy people across ages. Study-level results: Fewer expanded clones and more diversity marked long-lived versus aged donors.

The extraction recovered at least 6 micrograms of total RNA per sample. This CDR3 region has 14 residues. Germline CDR1 is SGHKS and CDR2 is YYEKEE (reference sequence). V dropped 4 bases and J dropped 7 bases, with 15 bases sitting between them. Turning to this clonotype: Its antigen remains unknown.

Using a J-beta primer mix together with a sample-barcoded 5' primer, a second PCR was run for about 6 to 12 cycles. The yield of each sample was at least 2.5 million CDR3-containing paired-end reads. TCRdb ran MiXCR on the 5' RACE reads and lists one entry per CDR3 protein. The sample lists about 1.5 million distinct CDR3 sequences; 42% were seen once. The sequence derives from a woman aged 18-35 years in good health. The material sequenced was blood. This rearrangement joins TRBV5-5 to TRBJ2-1; tentatively, D is TRBD1 (6 bases). The CDR3 sequence is CASSMTPQGNEQFF. The CDR3 coding sequence is TGTGCCAGCAGCATGACCCCACAGGGTAATGAGCAGTTCTTC.